A selection of T cell receptor beta chains follows, all from one sample in a study of blood T cell repertoires in COVID-19. The method was immunoSEQ multiplex PCR; TCRdb's version includes in-frame clones alone and lacks a portion of them. The sample records some 220,000 clones, around four fifths being singletons. Sequences were obtained from peripheral blood. These receptor sequences come from a woman aged 55-70 years who had recovered from COVID-19. Each CDR3 is given with its conserved first and last residue. The D gene is left open where the match is weak. Clone size is given for some rows only: seen once, a few or many times, or a class if the clone is expanded.

j_gene: TRBJ1-6
abundance: -
v_gene: TRBV19
d_gene: -
CDR3nt: TGTGCCAGTAAAACGGGTTCTGTCAATAATTCACCCCTCCACTTT
CDR3aa: CASKTGSVNNSPLHF

j_gene: TRBJ2-7
abundance: -
v_gene: TRBV6-1
d_gene: -
CDR3nt: TGTGCCAGCAGTGAACAGGAGGCCCCGGGGGAGCAGTACTTC
CDR3aa: CASSEQEAPGEQYF

j_gene: TRBJ2-3
abundance: once
v_gene: TRBV30
d_gene: -
CDR3nt: TGTGCCTGGAGTATAAGGCGGGGGAGGGGGGATACGCAGTATTTT
CDR3aa: CAWSIRRGRGDTQYF

j_gene: TRBJ2-5
abundance: -
v_gene: TRBV7-3
d_gene: TRBD1
CDR3nt: TGTGCCAGCAGCCCCCAGGGACAGGGGGAGACCCAGTACTTC
CDR3aa: CASSPQGQGETQYF

j_gene: TRBJ1-4
abundance: -
v_gene: TRBV14
d_gene: TRBD1
CDR3nt: TGTGCCAGCAGCCTAGAGGGACAGGGGGGTGAAAAACTGTTTTTT
CDR3aa: CASSLEGQGGEKLFF

j_gene: TRBJ2-7
abundance: -
v_gene: TRBV5-5
d_gene: TRBD1
CDR3nt: TGTGCCAGCAGCACCGGGACAGGGACCGAGCAGTACTTC
CDR3aa: CASSTGTGTEQYF

j_gene: TRBJ1-6
abundance: -
v_gene: TRBV7-3
d_gene: -
CDR3nt: TGTGCCAGCAGCTTATCTGGGAGTCGTTCACCCCTCCACTTT
CDR3aa: CASSLSGSRSPLHF

j_gene: TRBJ1-2
abundance: once
v_gene: TRBV30
d_gene: -
CDR3nt: TGTGCCTGGAGTGTTTTGGGCAGGGACTATGATGGCTACACCTTC
CDR3aa: CAWSVLGRDYDGYTF

j_gene: TRBJ2-7
abundance: -
v_gene: TRBV23-1
d_gene: -
CDR3nt: TGCGCCAGCAGTCAATCAGTGCGTTACGAGCAGTACTTC
CDR3aa: CASSQSVRYEQYF

j_gene: TRBJ1-4
abundance: -
v_gene: TRBV5-6
d_gene: -
CDR3nt: TGTGCCAGCAGCTTGGGTCCGGAGTTTAATGAAAAACTGTTTTTT
CDR3aa: CASSLGPEFNEKLFF

j_gene: TRBJ1-1
abundance: -
v_gene: TRBV11-1
d_gene: TRBD1
CDR3nt: TGTGCCAGCACCCGACAGGGATGGAACACTGAAGCTTTCTTT
CDR3aa: CASTRQGWNTEAFF